This TCR beta chain was recovered during a study of blood T cell repertoires in COVID-19. In the study's own analysis: Reference gene primer amplification gave estimated nucleated cell counts. Only in-frame clones appear in the TCRdb table, and some are missing; sequencing was by immunoSEQ multiplex PCR. V and J calls plus clone size are reproduced from that table; the DNA served to infer D and trimming. The sample carries 300,000 to 350,000 clones, roughly 89% recorded once. Trimming took off 4 bases at V and 5 bases at J, with 7 bases between the two ends. Germline V CDR1 and CDR2: KGHDR, SFDVKD. This CDR3 region has 13 residues.

The sequence came from an older woman with COVID-19, enrolled during active disease. The sequencing sample was made of peripheral blood. V is TRBV24-1 and J is TRBJ2-2, with unresolved D. The CDR3 loop is CATSEPVTGELFF. CDR3 nucleotides: TGTGCCACCAGTGAACCAGTGACCGGGGAGCTGTTTTTT.